The 7 T cell receptor beta chains reported below all come from one sample, sequenced in a study of shared clonotypes between healthy human individuals. Sequencing used immunoSEQ multiplex PCR; TCRdb keeps in-frame clones, though not all of them. Of around 2,100,000 clones in the sample, about 94% are singletons; the top ten hold roughly 1%. Terminally differentiated effector memory CD45RA+ cells were left out of the naive CD8 fraction, which was CD45RO-negative and positively selected for CCR7. Source material: naive CD8+ T cells sorted from blood. All receptors come from a man aged 18 to 35 in good health.

The rearrangement uses TRBV5-4 and TRBJ1-2; 8 bases agree with TRBD1. Germline assignment: CDR1 SGHNT and CDR2 YYREEE (reference sequence). Trimming cost V 0 bases and J 4 bases; bases outside gene matches: 17. The CDR3 is 19 amino acids. CDR3 DNA: TGTGCCAGCAGCTTGGGGCTACGGGGACAGGCTTTGGGGGGCTATGGCTACACCTTC. It translates to CASSLGLRGQALGGYGYTF.

A word on this clone: Additional DNA sequences in this sample encode the identical CDR3. This chain links TRBV5-1 with TRBJ2-1; D not resolved. The V end was cut by 2 bases, the J end by 9 bases, with 6 bases between. The germline V gene encodes CDR1 SGHRS and CDR2 YFSETQ. The CDR3 is 11 amino acids. The CDR3 loop is CASSFGVEQFF. In nucleotides, the CDR3 is TGCGCCAGCAGCTTCGGAGTTGAGCAGTTCTTC.

This clone occurred once. The genes are TRBV9 and TRBJ2-5; D perhaps matches TRBD2 (6 bases). This CDR3 is 16 amino acids long. CDR1 is SGDLS and CDR2 is YYNGEE in the germline V gene. Between the trimmed V and J ends, which lost 2 bases and 4 bases, there was a span of 18 bases. Here the CDR3 DNA reads TGTGCCAGCAGCGTTCTCGCGGAGGGCCCGCGAGAGACCCAGTACTTC. It encodes CASSVLAEGPRETQYF.

V is TRBV9 and J is TRBJ1-1; D perhaps matches TRBD1 (6 bases). This CDR3 has 15 residues. Germline V lookup: CDR1 SGDLS, CDR2 YYNGEE. The V and J ends lost 3 bases and 4 bases respectively, with 16 bases between them. Here the CDR3 reads CASSASGRGSTEAFF. CDR3 nucleotide sequence: TGTGCCAGCAGCGCATCCGGGAGGGGGTCCACTGAAGCTTTCTTT.

V gene TRBV4-3 combines with J gene TRBJ2-5; D unclear. V was cut by 2 bases and J by 2 bases, with 12 bases left in between. The CDR3 loop spans 15 amino acids. Germline V lookup: CDR1 LGHNA, CDR2 YSLEER. For the CDR3, the DNA is TGCGCCAGCAGCCAAAGTTCGGGTCAGCAAGAGACCCAGTACTTC. Translating gives CASSQSSGQQETQYF.

The chain uses TRBV19 and TRBJ2-6; D is possibly TRBD2 (5 bases). The CDR3 runs 18 residues. Per the germline V gene, CDR1 is LNHDA and CDR2 is SQIVND (reference sequence). V was shortened by 0 bases and J by 4 bases, with 16 bases between the two germline ends. The CDR3 bases are TGTGCCAGTAGTATAGATTGGGCGAGCGGATTAGGGGCCAACGTCCTGACTTTC. Encoded protein: CASSIDWASGLGANVLTF.

This chain connects TRBV2 to TRBJ1-2; TRBD1 matches at 9 bases. Germline-derived CDR1 and CDR2 are SNHLY and FYNNEI. V gave up 6 bases and J gave up 6 bases; unmatched junction bases: 5. The CDR3 length is 13 residues. The CDR3 sequence is CASRKGQGDGYTF. The CDR3 nucleotides are TGTGCCAGCAGGAAGGGACAGGGTGATGGCTACACCTTC.